This T cell receptor (beta chain) was documented in a study of control samples from healthy donors and cancer patients. TCRdb's table, derived via immunoSEQ multiplex PCR, lists solely in-frame clones and lacks some. The repertoire holds about 160,000 clones, with 80% to 90% as singletons. CDR1 ENHRY and CDR2 SYGVKD come from the germline V gene. CDR3 length: 14 residues. Trimming pared 0 bases from V and 5 bases from J, leaving 10 bases between. This sequence was found in a man aged 25-40 years in good health. This chain uses TRBV10-3 with TRBJ2-5; the D gene is possibly TRBD1 (5 bases). Sequences were obtained from blood. The CDR3 reads CAISESWGRETQYF. CDR3 DNA: TGTGCCATCAGTGAGTCCTGGGGCCGGGAGACCCAGTACTTC.